These 13 T cell receptor beta chains were all obtained from the same sample, sequenced in a study of T cell repertoires in cytomegalovirus infection. TCRdb itself ran the reads through MiXCR, one entry per CDR3 protein. The sample carries approximately 25,000 distinct CDR3 sequences, around 19% recorded once. These receptors' antigens are unknown. This specimen was CD8+ T cells from cultured PBMCs, taken from culture after CMV antigen stimulation. Receptors were obtained from a human donor in good health (CMV status not recorded). Some clones in this sample may be carry-over from other donors' samples.

This clonotype was seen more than once but under ten times. This rearrangement joins TRBV27 to TRBJ2-5; D perhaps matches TRBD2 (5 bases). The CDR3 extends over 13 amino acids. The ends were cut back, 3 bases at V and 6 bases at J, with 11 bases in the middle. The germline gives CDR1 MNHEY, CDR2 SMNVEV (reference sequence). For the CDR3, the DNA is TGTGCCAGCAGTTTTTCCGGGAAAAAGACCCAGTACTTC. Protein product: CASSFSGKKTQYF.

V and J are TRBV28 and TRBJ2-4; the D is unclear. The CDR3 sequence is 12 residues long. Germline values: CDR1 MDHEN, CDR2 SYDVKM. V was shortened by 6 bases and J by 15 bases, with 18 bases between the two germline ends. The CDR3 DNA sequence: TGTGCCAGCAGGACCCAACTTGCACCTATGTACTTC. Translation gives CASRTQLAPMYF. Full variable domain (remainder filled in from reference TRBV28 and TRBJ2-4): DVKVTQSSRYLVKRTGEKVFLECVQDMDHENMFWYRQDPGLGLRLIYFSYDVKMKEKGDIPEGYSVSREKKERFSLILESASTNQTSMYLCASRTQLAPMYFGAGTRLSVL.

This clonotype appeared a few times. The rearrangement links TRBV5-6 to TRBJ2-2; 11 bases are a match to TRBD2. CDR1 SGHDT and CDR2 YYEEEE come from the germline V gene. V gave up 5 bases and J gave up 5 bases; unmatched junction bases: 8. CDR3 length equals 16 residues. CDR3: CASRPLAGGTTGELFF. The CDR3 nucleotides read TGTGCCAGCAGGCCCCTAGCGGGAGGAACTACCGGGGAGCTGTTTTTT. The whole variable domain, filled in from reference TRBV5-6 and TRBJ2-2, reads DAGVTQSPTHLIKTRGQQVTLRCSPKSGHDTVSWYQQALGQGPQFIFQYYEEEERQRGNFPDRFSGHQFPNYSSELNVNALLLGDSALYLCASRPLAGGTTGELFFGEGSRLTVL.

The chain employs TRBV11-2 and TRBJ1-2; 8 nucleotides agree with TRBD1. The CDR3 spans 13 residues. Looked up from germline, CDR1 is SGHAT and CDR2 is FQNNGV. V shed 7 bases and J 4 bases; nucleotides not matched to a gene: 5. For the CDR3, the DNA is TGTGCCAGCACCGGAGGACAGGGCTATGGCTACACCTTC. Translated: CASTGGQGYGYTF.

V gene TRBV6-1 combines with J gene TRBJ2-7; 10 bases match TRBD1. The germline V gene encodes CDR1 MNHNS and CDR2 SASEGT. J gave up 1 base and V 7 bases, and 7 bases lay outside the gene matches. The CDR3 length is 15 residues. The DNA for the CDR3 is TGTGCCAGCACCTGGGACAGGGGACAATCCTACGAGCAGTACTTC. Its translation is CASTWDRGQSYEQYF.

In DNA form, the CDR3 reads TGTGCCAGCAGCTTAGAGGAGGCGGGGGGGTACCAGTGGGAGACCCAGTACTTC. Its protein is CASSLEEAGGYQWETQYF. V is TRBV7-2 and J is TRBJ2-5; TRBD2 matches at 9 bases. V lost 1 base to trimming and J lost 5 bases; unmatched junction nucleotides: 14. The CDR3 runs to 18 residues. Germline CDR1 reads SGHTA; CDR2 reads FQGNSA.

This clonotype was picked up many times. In nucleotides, the CDR3 is TGTGCCAGCAGCCCAAGAGGGACTAGCGGGAAGAATGAGCAGTTCTTC. Protein sequence: CASSPRGTSGKNEQFF. V and J are TRBV7-6 and TRBJ2-1, with 13 positions matching TRBD2. J lost 7 bases, V lost 5 bases, and 8 bases had no gene match. CDR1 is SGHVS and CDR2 is FNYEAQ in the germline V gene. The CDR3 is 16 amino acids.

The chain employs TRBV12-3 or TRBV12-4 and TRBJ2-7; 10 positions match TRBD1. The CDR3 is 13 amino acids. Unmatched junction bases numbered 3, after V lost 6 bases and J lost 4 bases. CDR3 sequence (DNA): TGTGCCAGCAGCGCGGGACAGGGGTACGAGCAGTACTTC. As protein: CASSAGQGYEQYF.

In its sample, this clonotype was seen a few times. V usage is TRBV7-2 and J usage is TRBJ1-5; D is uncertain. Trimming stripped 1 base from V and 4 bases from J, with 8 bases between. This CDR3 has 14 residues. Germline CDR1 and CDR2: SGHTA and FQGNSA. CDR3 bases: TGTGCCAGCAGCTTAGAACAGCCAAATCAGCCCCAGCATTTT. Its protein is CASSLEQPNQPQHF.

The V call is TRBV30, the J call TRBJ1-1; D not resolved. The germline V gene has CDR1 GTSNPN and CDR2 SVGIG (reference sequence). Trimming stripped 3 bases from V and 5 bases from J, with 16 bases between. This CDR3 has 14 residues. The CDR3 nucleotides are TGTGCCTGGAGGCAGAAGGAGGTTTGGACTGAAGCTTTCTTT. Its protein product is CAWRQKEVWTEAFF.

The chain employs TRBV7-3 and TRBJ2-2; D ambiguous. The germline V gene encodes CDR1 SGHTA and CDR2 FQGTGA. The CDR3 consists of 13 residues. Between the trimmed V and J ends, which lost 5 bases and 6 bases, there was a span of 10 bases. The CDR3 sequence is CASSPDKPGELFF. The CDR3, as DNA: TGTGCCAGCAGCCCCGATAAACCCGGGGAGCTGTTTTTT. The variable domain in full, completed from reference TRBV7-3 and TRBJ2-2, reads GAGVSQTPSNKVTEKGKYVELRCDPISGHTALYWYRQSLGQGPEFLIYFQGTGAADDSGLPNDRFFAVRPEGSVSTLKIQRTERGDSAVYLCASSPDKPGELFFGEGSRLTVL.

The V call is TRBV12-3 or TRBV12-4, the J call TRBJ2-3; 9 bases match TRBD1. The CDR3 totals 17 residues. V gave up 6 bases and J gave up 2 bases; unmatched junction bases: 12. The CDR3 sequence: CASSPGQGSWLTDTQYF. CDR3 sequence (DNA): TGTGCCAGCAGCCCGGGACAGGGAAGCTGGCTCACAGATACGCAGTATTTT.

V is TRBV6-5 and J is TRBJ2-7, with 7 bases matching TRBD1. Trimming removed 4 bases from V and 10 bases from J; junction bases left unmatched: 10. The CDR3 has 13 amino acids. CDR1 and CDR2 (germline): MNHEY, SVGAGI. As DNA, the CDR3 is TGTGCCAGCAGTTCAGGGGGTACTAGAAGACAGTACTTC. This gives the protein CASSSGGTRRQYF.